This TCR beta chain comes out of a study of blood T cell repertoires in COVID-19. About the study: COVID-19 samples from acute and convalescent phases originated in the United States, Italy and Spain.

J lost 5 bases, V lost 5 bases, and 8 bases had no gene match. CDR3 length: 14 residues. Germline-derived CDR1 and CDR2 are PRHDT and FYEKMQ (reference sequence). Some clones are missing from TCRdb's copy, which holds only in-frame ones; the method was immunoSEQ multiplex PCR. The table shows about 40,000 clones, with 65% to 90% occurring only once. This chain joins TRBV13 and TRBJ2-5; 7 nucleotides align to TRBD1. The sequenced material came from peripheral blood. This TCR came from a man aged 35-49 years with active COVID-19. The CDR3 DNA sequence: TGTGCCAGCAGCCCGACAGGGTTGGACGAGACCCAGTACTTC. Its protein is CASSPTGLDETQYF.